This T cell receptor beta chain derives from a study of T cell responses to AZD1222 COVID-19 vaccine. About the research overall: Analysis merged second doses at about 4 or about 12 weeks. Study-wide findings and caveats: Among vaccine-associated CD4 TCRs, coverage spanned spike, with dominance at 160-218 and 743-854. Breadth and depth of Spike-specific TCRs rose after two AZD1222 doses. Clonal diversity may have been underestimated in mostly white British donors.

Some clones are missing from TCRdb's copy, which holds only in-frame ones; the method was immunoSEQ multiplex PCR. The data contain some 100,000 clones, 85% to 90% of them singletons. The CDR3 sequence is 14 residues long. Germline V gene sequence: CDR1 SNHLY, CDR2 FYNNEI. V lost 1 base and J lost 2, with 7 bases in between. This clone is a singleton in its sample. Its specificity is not known. The chain joins TRBV2 to TRBJ2-3, with D unclear. The TCR originated in an adult in good health. This specimen was peripheral blood, taken on day 0 of AZD1222 vaccination. The CDR3 region is CASSEGVHTDTQYF. The CDR3 DNA reads TGTGCCAGCAGTGAAGGGGTACACACAGATACGCAGTATTTT.